The next 21 T cell receptor beta chains were all read from a single sample in a study of cytomegalovirus exposure and HLA in healthy donors. The PCR employed 60 Vbeta primers together with 13 Jbeta primers. Measured with immunoSEQ multiplex PCR; TCRdb has only the in-frame clones, and not every one. The table records about 240,000 clones, about 81% of them present only once. Sample: PBMCs. The origin of the receptors is a woman aged 55-69 years in good health and CMV-seropositive.

This clone was found a few times. The genes are TRBV19 and TRBJ1-1; 8 bases are shared with TRBD1. Germline trimming cut 5 bases from V and 8 bases from J; bases unmatched to any gene: 10. There are 14 residues in the CDR3. Per the germline V gene, CDR1 is LNHDA and CDR2 is SQIVND (reference sequence). CDR3 DNA: TGTGCCAGTAGTGCATCCCAGGGGGCCAGGGAAGCTTTCTTT. Translated: CASSASQGAREAFF.

The sample holds a few counts of this clone. The rearrangement joins TRBV4-1 to TRBJ2-6, with TRBD1 as a possible D gene (8 bases). Germline CDR1 MGHRA, CDR2 YSYEKL. This CDR3 is built from 20 residues. Deletions cut 1 base from V and 0 bases from J, with 19 bases between. The CDR3 sequence is CASSQAQGGGVGSGANVLTF. DNA of the CDR3: TGCGCCAGCAGCCAAGCACAGGGGGGAGGGGTTGGCTCTGGGGCCAACGTCCTGACTTTC.

The rearrangement links TRBV6-1 to TRBJ1-2; D ambiguous. The CDR3 is 13 amino acids. Germline values: CDR1 MNHNS, CDR2 SASEGT. The V end was cut by 2 bases, the J end by 3 bases, with 7 bases between. Written as DNA, the CDR3 is TGTGCCAGCAGTGAAAAAACGGACTATGGCTACACCTTC. This translates into CASSEKTDYGYTF.

V and J are TRBV14 and TRBJ2-3, with 7 bases identical to TRBD1. The CDR3 consists of 15 residues. Germline trimming cut 4 bases from V and 4 bases from J; bases unmatched to any gene: 8. Per germline, CDR1 SGHDN and CDR2 FVKESK. CDR3 in amino acids: CASSLAGGWADTQYF. Here the CDR3 DNA reads TGTGCCAGCAGCCTGGCAGGGGGTTGGGCAGATACGCAGTATTTT. Based on the CDR3 plus reference TRBV14 and TRBJ2-3, the full variable domain is EAGVTQFPSHSVIEKGQTVTLRCDPISGHDNLYWYRRVMGKEIKFLLHFVKESKQDESGMPNNRFLAERTGGTYSTLKVQPAELEDSGVYFCASSLAGGWADTQYFGPGTRLTVL.

The gene calls are TRBV19 and TRBJ1-5; 9 bases match TRBD1. The CDR3 is made up of 15 amino acids. With V trimmed by 6 bases and J by 1 base, 4 bases remained unmatched. Germline assignment: CDR1 LNHDA and CDR2 SQIVND (reference sequence). CDR3: CASRKGTGSNQPQHF. CDR3 nucleotides: TGTGCCAGTAGAAAGGGGACAGGGAGCAATCAGCCCCAGCATTTT.

The chain joins TRBV27 to TRBJ1-2, with no clear D. The CDR3 sequence is 12 residues long. Deletions cut 2 bases from V and 9 bases from J, with 10 bases between. Germline CDR1 and CDR2: MNHEY and SMNVEV (reference sequence). In nucleotides, the CDR3 is TGTGCCAGCAGTTTAGACCGGGAAAGCTACACCTTC. It yields the protein CASSLDRESYTF.

This chain uses TRBV5-1 with TRBJ1-2, with D possibly matching TRBD1 (6 bases). The germline gives CDR1 SGHRS, CDR2 YFSETQ. CDR3 length: 14 amino acids. V lost 2 bases and J lost 10, with 18 bases in between. The CDR3 bases are TGCGCCAGCAGCTTCCGCGACAGGTCGATTGACTACACCTTC. It yields the protein CASSFRDRSIDYTF.

This sequence joins TRBV6-1 and TRBJ1-1, with unresolved D. This CDR3 is built from 13 residues. Trimming took 2 bases from V and 1 from J, leaving 5 bases between them. Germline CDR1 is MNHNS and CDR2 is SASEGT. The DNA for the CDR3 is TGTGCCAGCAGTGAAAGCCGGAACACTGAAGCTTTCTTT. Translated, it gives CASSESRNTEAFF.

This clone was seen just once. V usage is TRBV11-3 and J usage is TRBJ2-3; the D is unclear. Germline V gives CDR1 SGHNT, CDR2 YENEEA. This CDR3 is 12 amino acids long. V dropped 5 bases and J dropped 8 bases, with 11 bases sitting between them. CDR3: CASSVNSGTQYF. In DNA, the CDR3 is TGTGCCAGCAGCGTAAACAGTGGTACGCAGTATTTT. Filled out from reference TRBV11-3 and TRBJ2-3, the complete variable domain reads EAGVVQSPRYKIIEKKQPVAFWCNPISGHNTLYWYLQNLGQGPELLIRYENEEAVDDSQLPKDRFSAERLKGVDSTLKIQPAELGDSAVYLCASSVNSGTQYFGPGTRLTVL.

The chain employs TRBV29-1 and TRBJ1-1; the D gene is possibly TRBD1 (6 bases). The V gene lost 6 bases and the J gene lost 0 bases, with 11 bases spanning the gap. The CDR3 runs 13 residues. Germline V gene sequence: CDR1 SQVTM, CDR2 ANQGSEA. The CDR3 DNA reads TGCAGCGTCCGGACAGTATTGAACACTGAAGCTTTCTTT. Protein: CSVRTVLNTEAFF.

This sequence joins TRBV28 and TRBJ1-5; D not resolved. V lost 6 bases to trimming and J lost 4 bases, with 7 bases between them. Germline lookup yields CDR1 MDHEN and CDR2 SYDVKM. The length of the CDR3 is 12 residues. CDR3: CASRVENQPQHF. CDR3 DNA sequence: TGTGCCAGCAGGGTAGAAAATCAGCCCCAGCATTTT.

V usage is TRBV5-4 and J usage is TRBJ2-5; TRBD1 matches 12 bases. Unmatched junction bases numbered 5, after V lost 0 bases and J lost 5 bases. Germline V gene sequence: CDR1 SGHNT, CDR2 YYREEE (reference sequence). This CDR3 is 16 amino acids long. The CDR3 DNA reads as TGTGCCAGCAGCTTGGGTGGGACAGGGGGCCTTGAGACCCAGTACTTC. It encodes CASSLGGTGGLETQYF.

The chain couples TRBV30 to TRBJ1-5, with 10 bases identical to TRBD1. J gave up 4 bases and V 0 bases, and 18 bases lay outside the gene matches. Looked up from germline, CDR1 is GTSNPN and CDR2 is SVGIG (reference sequence). This CDR3 has 20 residues. Here the CDR3 reads CAWSVSRILKTGGPNQPQHF. DNA for the CDR3: TGTGCCTGGAGTGTATCGAGGATTCTTAAGACAGGGGGCCCGAATCAGCCCCAGCATTTT.

The chain is built from TRBV2 and TRBJ1-3; D call uncertain. Deletions cut 0 bases from V and 2 bases from J, with 11 bases between. Germline V lookup: CDR1 SNHLY, CDR2 FYNNEI. The CDR3 length is 16 residues. Here the CDR3 reads CASSEALRSAGNTIYF. DNA for the CDR3: TGTGCCAGCAGTGAAGCGCTTAGATCCGCTGGAAACACCATATATTTT.

CDR3 protein: CASRSEIGRNTGELFF. The DNA of the CDR3 is TGTGCCAGCAGGTCGGAGATCGGGAGGAACACCGGGGAGCTGTTTTTT. The V and J genes are TRBV7-2 and TRBJ2-2; the D gene is possibly TRBD2 (6 bases). V lost 6 bases and J lost 1, with 15 bases in between. The CDR3 extends over 16 amino acids. Germline lookup yields CDR1 SGHTA and CDR2 FQGNSA.

The V call is TRBV18, the J call TRBJ2-7; D may be TRBD2 (6 bases). This CDR3 contains 16 residues. V was shortened by 3 bases and J by 0 bases, with 15 bases between the two germline ends. Looked up from germline, CDR1 is KGHSH and CDR2 is LQKENI. CDR3 coding DNA: TGTGCCAGCTCACCTTCGGTGGGGAGGAGCTCCTACGAGCAGTACTTC. It is translated as CASSPSVGRSSYEQYF.

This chain uses TRBV18 with TRBJ1-5; weak D call: TRBD1 (5 bases). Trimming cost V 0 bases and J 0 bases, with 12 bases left between them. The CDR3 is 17 residues long. Looked up from germline, CDR1 is KGHSH and CDR2 is LQKENI. CDR3 DNA sequence: TGTGCCAGCTCACCACCGGGAGGACATTATAGCAATCAGCCCCAGCATTTT. Protein: CASSPPGGHYSNQPQHF.

Turning to this clone: Other DNA sequences in this sample translate to the same CDR3. The rearrangement links TRBV28 to TRBJ1-5; 7 bases map to TRBD1. The CDR3 runs 15 residues. V was pared by 2 bases and J by 4 bases, with 5 bases of the junction left unmatched. Germline V gene sequence: CDR1 MDHEN, CDR2 SYDVKM. The CDR3 here is CASSLRSGGNQPQHF. The DNA for the CDR3 is TGTGCCAGCAGTTTAAGGTCAGGGGGGAATCAGCCCCAGCATTTT.

The gene calls are TRBV28 and TRBJ1-2; 7 bases are a match to TRBD1. Germline loops: CDR1 MDHEN, CDR2 SYDVKM. The trim removed 2 bases at V and 4 bases at J, leaving 4 bases unmatched. The CDR3 is made up of 14 amino acids. The CDR3 region is CASSLGQALYGYTF. The CDR3 region has the DNA TGTGCCAGCAGTTTAGGACAGGCTCTCTATGGCTACACCTTC.

J is TRBJ2-3 and V is TRBV7-3; 9 bases fit TRBD2. From germline, CDR1 is SGHTA and CDR2 FQGTGA. CDR3 size: 16 residues. Trimming took 1 base from V and 4 from J; bases not matched to a gene: 6. The CDR3 DNA follows: TGTGCCAGCAGCTTAAGGCGCGGGAGGGAAGCAGATACGCAGTATTTT. This codes for CASSLRRGREADTQYF.

V and J are TRBV9 and TRBJ2-7; a possible D gene is TRBD2 (6 bases). The germline gives CDR1 SGDLS, CDR2 YYNGEE. The CDR3 contains 14 residues. V dropped 0 bases and J dropped 1 base, with 8 bases sitting between them. CDR3 region: CASSVASVSYEQYF. Here the CDR3 DNA reads TGTGCCAGCAGCGTAGCTAGCGTGTCCTACGAGCAGTACTTC.